Following are 16 T cell receptor beta chains from one sample sequenced in a study of CD8+ T cells in alopecia areata. Investigators isolated RNA and reverse transcribed it into cDNA to act as the sequencing template. Using immunoSEQ multiplex PCR, the repertoire was profiled, and TCRdb retains in-frame clones only, with some absent. There are roughly 250,000 clones in the sample; 67% occur only once, and under 1.5% lies in the top ten. Here the sequenced sample was CD4+ T cells sorted from blood, taken at week 0. The receptor source for this set is a human donor with alopecia areata.

V usage is TRBV29-1 and J usage is TRBJ2-7; D unclear. Germline assignment: CDR1 SQVTM and CDR2 ANQGSEA. The CDR3 is made up of 14 amino acids. V was pared by 4 bases and J by 1 base, with 14 bases between. The CDR3 loop is CSVGALPPSYEQYF. CDR3 in DNA: TGCAGCGTTGGGGCACTACCCCCTTCCTACGAGCAGTACTTC.

The chain couples TRBV7-9 to TRBJ1-2, with TRBD1 matching over 7 bases. Germline V gene data show CDR1 as SEHNR and CDR2 as FQNEAQ (reference sequence). The CDR3 totals 14 residues. Unmatched junction bases numbered 10, after V lost 4 bases and J lost 8 bases. The CDR3 loop reads CASSWAGGTRGYTF. CDR3 nucleotide sequence: TGTGCCAGCAGCTGGGCAGGGGGGACGAGAGGCTACACCTTC.

The chain couples TRBV5-1 to TRBJ2-2, with a possible D match to TRBD2 (5 bases). Germline CDR1 is SGHRS and CDR2 is YFSETQ. CDR3 length: 16 residues. Trimming stripped 0 bases from V and 3 bases from J, with 12 bases between. The CDR3 DNA reads as TGCGCCAGCAGCTTGGTTCCGGGGTCGGACACCGGGGAGCTGTTTTTT. As protein: CASSLVPGSDTGELFF.

The chain combines TRBV9 with TRBJ1-2; D is unresolved. V lost 3 bases and J 3 bases, leaving 18 bases between the germline ends. There are 16 residues in the CDR3. In germline, CDR1 is SGDLS, CDR2 YYNGEE. Here the CDR3 reads CASSAPSAAIDYGYTF. The CDR3 nucleotides read TGTGCCAGCAGCGCCCCCTCGGCAGCAATCGACTATGGCTACACCTTC.

This clone was detected once. The chain employs TRBV27 and TRBJ1-1; D gene unclear. The V gene's germline CDR1 is MNHEY and CDR2 SMNVEV (reference sequence). The CDR3 is 14 amino acids. Trimming pared 5 bases from V and 3 bases from J, leaving 13 bases between. In DNA, the CDR3 is TGTGCCAGCAGTACCTTGCGGACCCACACTGAAGCTTTCTTT. Amino acids: CASSTLRTHTEAFF.

The CDR3 sequence: CAIWGRPNTGELFF. Here the CDR3 DNA reads TGTGCCATCTGGGGACGGCCGAACACCGGGGAGCTGTTTTTT. The gene calls are TRBV2 and TRBJ2-2; TRBD1 or TRBD2 may be the D gene (5 bases each). Trimming removed 10 bases at V and 0 bases at J, with 12 bases between. CDR1 is SNHLY and CDR2 is FYNNEI in the germline V gene. The CDR3 length is 14 residues.

The V call is TRBV15, the J call TRBJ1-3; TRBD1 is a possible D gene (6 bases). The CDR3 runs to 13 residues. V was shortened by 2 bases and J by 7 bases, with 9 bases between the two germline ends. Germline V gene sequence: CDR1 LNHNV, CDR2 YYDKDF (reference sequence). In nucleotides, the CDR3 is TGTGCCACCAGCAGATTCCAGGGGAACACCATATATTTT. It yields the protein CATSRFQGNTIYF. The entire variable domain, with the rest obtained from reference TRBV15 and TRBJ1-3, is as follows: DAMVIQNPRYQVTQFGKPVTLSCSQTLNHNVMYWYQQKSSQAPKLLFHYYDKDFNNEADTPDNFQSRRPNTSFCFLDIRSPGLGDTAMYLCATSRFQGNTIYFGEGSWLTVV.

V gene TRBV5-1 combines with J gene TRBJ2-7, with D uncertain. Germline assignment: CDR1 SGHRS and CDR2 YFSETQ. This CDR3 spans 13 amino acids. V lost 0 bases, J lost 2 bases, and 6 bases lay in between. The CDR3 DNA reads as TGCGCCAGCAGCTTGGGGCCGACCTACGAGCAGTACTTC. Translation gives CASSLGPTYEQYF.

This clone was observed a handful of times. This chain links TRBV18 with TRBJ1-2, with a tentative D call TRBD1 (5 bases). The CDR3 extends over 14 amino acids. The germline gives CDR1 KGHSH, CDR2 LQKENI. Trimming took off 4 bases at V and 2 bases at J, with 11 bases between the two ends. In nucleotides, the CDR3 is TGTGCCAGCTCACTTCGGGACGGGAACTATGGCTACACCTTC. The encoded protein is CASSLRDGNYGYTF.

This clone has just one count. This chain uses TRBV29-1 with TRBJ2-1; D gene unclear. V lost 4 bases, J lost 5 bases, and 12 bases lay in between. Germline assignment: CDR1 SQVTM and CDR2 ANQGSEA. The CDR3 covers 13 residues. The CDR3 here is CSVGRQAHNEQFF. The CDR3 nucleotides read TGCAGCGTTGGTCGGCAGGCCCACAATGAGCAGTTCTTC.

The chain is built from TRBV5-1 and TRBJ2-7; 7 positions match TRBD1. Trimming cost V 0 bases and J 0 bases; bases outside gene matches: 6. This CDR3 region has 16 residues. The V gene's germline CDR1 is SGHRS and CDR2 YFSETQ. The CDR3 nucleotides are TGCGCCAGCAGCTTGGAGGGGGACAGACTCTCCTACGAGCAGTACTTC. Translating it yields CASSLEGDRLSYEQYF.

The chain uses TRBV11-2 and TRBJ2-3; perhaps TRBD2 as D (6 bases). Trimming removed 1 base at V and 0 bases at J, with 14 bases between. In germline, CDR1 is SGHAT, CDR2 FQNNGV. The CDR3 extends over 17 amino acids. CDR3 amino acids: CASSLVSLASSTDTQYF. Written as DNA, the CDR3 is TGTGCCAGCAGCTTAGTCAGTCTAGCGAGCAGCACAGATACGCAGTATTTT.

This sequence joins TRBV7-9 and TRBJ1-1; the D is unclear. V was pared by 5 bases and J by 3 bases, with 16 bases between. Germline assignment: CDR1 SEHNR and CDR2 FQNEAQ (reference sequence). CDR3 length equals 15 residues. CDR3 in amino acids: CASSPSRRIYTEAFF. CDR3 nucleotides: TGTGCCAGCAGCCCGAGTCGCAGGATCTACACTGAAGCTTTCTTT.

The V call is TRBV27, the J call TRBJ1-2; D possibly corresponds to TRBD1 (6 bases). V shed 6 bases and J shed 2 bases, with 16 bases lying between them. The CDR3 length is 15 residues. Germline V gives CDR1 MNHEY, CDR2 SMNVEV (reference sequence). CDR3 sequence (DNA): TGTGCCAGCAGCCCCAGCCGGGGGCGGAACTATGGCTACACCTTC. It translates to CASSPSRGRNYGYTF.

The chain employs TRBV6-5 and TRBJ2-5; D not resolved. Trimming took 2 bases from V and 5 from J, leaving 9 bases between them. This CDR3 region has 13 residues. Germline CDR1 and CDR2: MNHEY and SVGAGI. The DNA for the CDR3 is TGTGCCAGCAGTTACGACGGACGGGAGACCCAGTACTTC. Translated: CASSYDGRETQYF.

CDR3 loop: CASSYTGQGRNEKLFF. In DNA, the CDR3 is TGTGCCAGCAGCTACACCGGACAGGGAAGAAATGAAAAACTGTTTTTT. This rearrangement joins TRBV7-9 to TRBJ1-4; 8 bases line up with TRBD1. There are 16 residues in the CDR3. V lost 4 bases to trimming and J lost 5 bases; unmatched junction nucleotides: 9. CDR1 and CDR2 from the germline V gene are SEHNR and FQNEAQ (reference sequence).